This TCR beta chain is drawn from a study of blood T cell repertoires in COVID-19. Across the study: Acute and convalescent COVID-19 specimens originated in the United States, Italy and Spain.

Participants came from roughly 24 US areas, aged roughly 18 to 89 years. Profiling relied on immunoSEQ multiplex PCR, and the TCRdb table lists in-frame clones only, not all of them. Counted here are 60,000 or so clones, roughly two thirds occurring once; the ten biggest clones make up around half. The CDR3 is 15 residues long. Germline assignment: CDR1 SGHRS and CDR2 YFSETQ. Trimming cost V 0 bases and J 2 bases; bases outside gene matches: 3. The TCR originated in a woman aged 55-70 years who had been exposed to COVID-19. The chain combines TRBV5-1 with TRBJ1-2, with 8 bases that match TRBD1. Sequenced input: PBMCs or T cells enriched from blood (not recorded which). CDR3 DNA: TGCGCCAGCAGCTTGGGAGACAGGGGAAACTATGGCTACACCTTC. Translated: CASSLGDRGNYGYTF. Full variable domain (missing parts from reference TRBV5-1 and TRBJ1-2): KAGVTQTPRYLIKTRGQQVTLSCSPISGHRSVSWYQQTPGQGLQFLFEYFSETQRNKGNFPGRFSGRQFSNSRSEMNVSTLELGDSALYLCASSLGDRGNYGYTFGSGTRLTVV.